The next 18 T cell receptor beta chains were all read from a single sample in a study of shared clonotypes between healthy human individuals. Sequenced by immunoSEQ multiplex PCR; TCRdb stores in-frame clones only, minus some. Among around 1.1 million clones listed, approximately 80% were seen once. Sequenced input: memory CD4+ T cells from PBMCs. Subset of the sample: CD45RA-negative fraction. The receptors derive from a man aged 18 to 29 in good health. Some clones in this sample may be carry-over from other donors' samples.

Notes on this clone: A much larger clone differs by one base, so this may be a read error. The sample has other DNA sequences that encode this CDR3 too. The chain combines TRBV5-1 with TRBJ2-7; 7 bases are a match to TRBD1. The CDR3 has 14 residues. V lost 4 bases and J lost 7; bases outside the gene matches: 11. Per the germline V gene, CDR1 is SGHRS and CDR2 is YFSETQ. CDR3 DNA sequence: TGCGCCAGCAGCAAAGGGGACAGTTTGTGGGAGCAGTACTTC. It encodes CASSKGDSLWEQYF. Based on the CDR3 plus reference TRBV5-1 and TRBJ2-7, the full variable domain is KAGVTQTPRYLIKTRGQQVTLSCSPISGHRSVSWYQQTPGQGLQFLFEYFSETQRNKGNFPGRFSGRQFSNSRSEMNVSTLELGDSALYLCASSKGDSLWEQYFGPGTRLTVT.

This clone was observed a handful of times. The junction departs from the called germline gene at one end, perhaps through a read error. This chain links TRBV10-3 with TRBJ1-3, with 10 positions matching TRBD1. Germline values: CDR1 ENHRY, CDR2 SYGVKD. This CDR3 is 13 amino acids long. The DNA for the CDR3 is TGTGCCATCAGCCCGGGACAGGGGTCGCCCCTTACTTTT. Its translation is CAISPGQGSPLTF.

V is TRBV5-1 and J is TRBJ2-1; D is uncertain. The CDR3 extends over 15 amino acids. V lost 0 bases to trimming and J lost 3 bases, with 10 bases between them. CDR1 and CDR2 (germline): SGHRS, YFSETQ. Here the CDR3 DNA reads TGCGCCAGCAGCTTGGAAGATCCAGTCTACAATGAGCAGTTCTTC. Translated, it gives CASSLEDPVYNEQFF.

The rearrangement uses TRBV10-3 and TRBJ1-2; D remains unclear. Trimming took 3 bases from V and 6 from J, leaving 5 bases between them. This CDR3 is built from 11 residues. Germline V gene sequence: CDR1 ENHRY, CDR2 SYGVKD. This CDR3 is CAISDVDGYTF. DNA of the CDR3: TGTGCCATCAGTGACGTAGATGGCTACACCTTC.

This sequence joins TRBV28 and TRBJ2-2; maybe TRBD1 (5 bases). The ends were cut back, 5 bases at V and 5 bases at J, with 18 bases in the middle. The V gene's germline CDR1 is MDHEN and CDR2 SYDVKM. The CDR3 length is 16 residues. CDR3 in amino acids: CASSRLSRAYTGELFF. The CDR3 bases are TGTGCCAGCAGTAGGCTAAGCAGGGCCTATACCGGGGAGCTGTTTTTT.

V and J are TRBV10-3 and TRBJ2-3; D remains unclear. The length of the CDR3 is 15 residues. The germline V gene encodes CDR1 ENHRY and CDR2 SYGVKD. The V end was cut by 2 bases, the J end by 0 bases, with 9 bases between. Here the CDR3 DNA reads TGTGCCATCAGTGAGAGAGCGACTAGCACAGATACGCAGTATTTT. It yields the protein CAISERATSTDTQYF.

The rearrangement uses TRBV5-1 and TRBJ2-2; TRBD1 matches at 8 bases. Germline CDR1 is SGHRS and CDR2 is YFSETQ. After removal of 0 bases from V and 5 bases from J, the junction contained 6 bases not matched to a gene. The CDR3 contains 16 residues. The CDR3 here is CASSLGQGRRTGELFF. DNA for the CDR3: TGCGCCAGCAGCTTGGGACAGGGGCGGAGGACCGGGGAGCTGTTTTTT.

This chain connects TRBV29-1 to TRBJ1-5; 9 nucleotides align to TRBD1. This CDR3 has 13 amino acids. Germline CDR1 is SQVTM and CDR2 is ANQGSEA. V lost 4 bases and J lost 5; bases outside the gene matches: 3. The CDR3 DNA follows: TGCAGCGTTGCGGACAGGGGCGATCAGCCCCAGCATTTT. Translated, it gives CSVADRGDQPQHF.

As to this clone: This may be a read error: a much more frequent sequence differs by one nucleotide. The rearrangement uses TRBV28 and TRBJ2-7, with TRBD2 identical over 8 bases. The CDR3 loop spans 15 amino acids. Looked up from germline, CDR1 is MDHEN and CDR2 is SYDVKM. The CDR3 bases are TGTGCCTGCAGTTCCGCAAGCGGGGGATGGTACGAGCAGTACTTC. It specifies CACSSASGGWYEQYF.

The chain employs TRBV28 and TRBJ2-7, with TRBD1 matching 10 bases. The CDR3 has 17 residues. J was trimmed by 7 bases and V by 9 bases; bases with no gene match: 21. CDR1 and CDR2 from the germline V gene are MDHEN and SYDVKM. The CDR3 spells CASLASGLVGTGVEQYF. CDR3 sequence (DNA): TGTGCCAGTTTGGCCTCTGGATTGGTAGGGACAGGGGTAGAGCAGTACTTC.

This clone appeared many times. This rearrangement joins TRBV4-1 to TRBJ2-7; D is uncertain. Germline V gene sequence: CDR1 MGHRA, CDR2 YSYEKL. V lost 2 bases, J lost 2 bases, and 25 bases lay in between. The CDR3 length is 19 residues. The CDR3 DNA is TGCGCCAGCAGCCAAAGGGATGTGACGCAGGCCATTCGGACCTACGAGCAGTACTTC. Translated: CASSQRDVTQAIRTYEQYF.

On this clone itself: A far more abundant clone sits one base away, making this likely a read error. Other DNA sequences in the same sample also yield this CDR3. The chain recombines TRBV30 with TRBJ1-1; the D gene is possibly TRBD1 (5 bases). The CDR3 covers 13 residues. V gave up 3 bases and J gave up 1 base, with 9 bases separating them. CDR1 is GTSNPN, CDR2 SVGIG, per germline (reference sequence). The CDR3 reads CAWSGQGNTEAFF. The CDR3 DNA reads TGTGCCTGGAGCGGTCAGGGGAACACTGAAGCTTTCTTT.

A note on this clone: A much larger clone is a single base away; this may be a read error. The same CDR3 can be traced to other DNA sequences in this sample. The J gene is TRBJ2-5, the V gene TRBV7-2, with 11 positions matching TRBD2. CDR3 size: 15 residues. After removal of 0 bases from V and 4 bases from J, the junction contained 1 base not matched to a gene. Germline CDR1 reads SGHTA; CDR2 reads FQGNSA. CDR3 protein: CASSLASGRGETQYF. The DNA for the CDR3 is TGTGCCAGCAGCTTAGCTAGCGGGAGGGGAGAGACCCAGTACTTC.

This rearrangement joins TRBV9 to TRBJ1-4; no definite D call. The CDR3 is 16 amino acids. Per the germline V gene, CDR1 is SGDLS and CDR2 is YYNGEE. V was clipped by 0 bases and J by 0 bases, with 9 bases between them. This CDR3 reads CASSVAIGATNEKLFF. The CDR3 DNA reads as TGTGCCAGCAGCGTAGCTATCGGCGCAACTAATGAAAAACTGTTTTTT.

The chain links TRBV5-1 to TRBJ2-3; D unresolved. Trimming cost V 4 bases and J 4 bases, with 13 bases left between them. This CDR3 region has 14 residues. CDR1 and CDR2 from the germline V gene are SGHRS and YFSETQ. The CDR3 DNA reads TGCGCCAGCAGCCTCCTTAGTCACGCAGATACGCAGTATTTT. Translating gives CASSLLSHADTQYF.

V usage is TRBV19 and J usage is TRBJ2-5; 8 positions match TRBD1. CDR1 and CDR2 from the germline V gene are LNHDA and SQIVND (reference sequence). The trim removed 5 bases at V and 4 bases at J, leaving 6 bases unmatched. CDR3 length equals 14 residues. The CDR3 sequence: CASSRAGGRETQYF. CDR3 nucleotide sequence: TGTGCCAGTAGTCGAGCAGGGGGCCGAGAGACCCAGTACTTC.

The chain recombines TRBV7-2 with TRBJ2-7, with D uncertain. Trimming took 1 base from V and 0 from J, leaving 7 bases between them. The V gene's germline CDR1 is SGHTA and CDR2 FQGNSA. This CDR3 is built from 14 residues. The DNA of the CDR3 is TGTGCCAGCAGCTTAGATCTCATCTCCTACGAGCAGTACTTC. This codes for CASSLDLISYEQYF.

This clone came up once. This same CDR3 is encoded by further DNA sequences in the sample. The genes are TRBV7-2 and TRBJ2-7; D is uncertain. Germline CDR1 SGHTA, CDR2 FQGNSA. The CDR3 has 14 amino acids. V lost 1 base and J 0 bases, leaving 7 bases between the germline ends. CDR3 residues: CASSLGTSSYEQYF. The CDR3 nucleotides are TGTGCCAGCAGCTTAGGTACGAGCTCCTACGAGCAGTACTTC.